Listed here are 8 T cell receptor beta chains from one sample, sequenced in a study of T cells of healthy individuals. A single record per CDR3 protein comes from TCRdb applying MiXCR to the 5' RACE reads. The table lists fewer than 70,000 distinct CDR3 sequences, over 12% of them singletons, with 16% in the top ten. All receptors come from a human donor in good health.

V is TRBV2 and J is TRBJ1-2, with TRBD1 as a possible D gene (5 bases). Trimming shortened V by 6 bases and J by 5 bases, and 13 bases separated the two germline ends. This CDR3 comprises 13 residues. Germline V gene lookup returns CDR1 SNHLY and CDR2 FYNNEI. In DNA form, the CDR3 reads TGTGCCAGCAGCAGGGTTAAGGGGTATGGCTACACCTTC. Translated: CASSRVKGYGYTF.

J is TRBJ1-2 and V is TRBV2; no clear D. V lost 8 bases, J lost 5 bases, and 15 bases lay in between. CDR3 length: 13 amino acids. Germline CDR1 is SNHLY and CDR2 is FYNNEI. The CDR3, as DNA: TGTGCCAGCTGGGCGGAGACTTCATATGGCTACACCTTC. This gives the protein CASWAETSYGYTF.

This clonotype appeared many times. The V call is TRBV2, the J call TRBJ1-1, with no clear D. Germline values: CDR1 SNHLY, CDR2 FYNNEI. Trimming cost V 5 bases and J 1 base, with 17 bases left between them. This CDR3 spans 16 amino acids. The chain's CDR3 is CASSYWIPSRNTEAFF. The DNA of the CDR3 is TGTGCCAGCAGTTATTGGATACCGTCCCGGAACACTGAAGCTTTCTTT.

This clonotype has a handful of counts. The chain joins TRBV2 to TRBJ1-2; D gene unclear. Trimming took 6 bases from V and 3 from J, leaving 8 bases between them. Germline CDR1 and CDR2: SNHLY and FYNNEI. This CDR3 spans 12 amino acids. The CDR3 is CASRSSDYGYTF. In nucleotides, the CDR3 is TGTGCCAGCAGATCATCTGACTATGGCTACACCTTC.

This chain joins TRBV20-1 and TRBJ2-7; TRBD2 matches 12 bases. The length of the CDR3 is 17 residues. Germline V gene lookup returns CDR1 DFQATT and CDR2 SNEGSKA (reference sequence). J lost 0 bases, V lost 0 bases, and 6 bases had no gene match. CDR3 amino acids: CSARDPLAGGSSYEQYF. CDR3 in DNA: TGCAGTGCTAGAGATCCCCTAGCGGGAGGGAGCTCCTACGAGCAGTACTTC.

In this sample, this clonotype turned up many times. The V call is TRBV11-3, the J call TRBJ2-2; D perhaps matches TRBD2 (6 bases). Germline CDR1 and CDR2: SGHNT and YENEEA. The CDR3 consists of 15 residues. The V and J ends lost 6 bases and 4 bases respectively, with 15 bases between them. The CDR3 loop reads CASSHGGTFTGELFF. CDR3 coding DNA: TGTGCCAGCAGTCACGGCGGGACCTTCACCGGGGAGCTGTTTTTT. The full variable domain, its missing parts supplied by reference TRBV11-3 and TRBJ2-2, is EAGVVQSPRYKIIEKKQPVAFWCNPISGHNTLYWYLQNLGQGPELLIRYENEEAVDDSQLPKDRFSAERLKGVDSTLKIQPAELGDSAVYLCASSHGGTFTGELFFGEGSRLTVL.

This rearrangement joins TRBV27 to TRBJ2-3; 9 bases agree with TRBD2. V was pared by 6 bases and J by 4 bases, with 5 bases of the junction left unmatched. Germline lookup yields CDR1 MNHEY and CDR2 SMNVEV (reference sequence). CDR3 length equals 14 residues. Here the CDR3 reads CASRRGGIADTQYF. The CDR3 DNA reads TGTGCCAGCAGGCGGGGGGGCATCGCAGATACGCAGTATTTT.

This chain joins TRBV30 and TRBJ2-7; 7 bases fit TRBD1. Germline-derived CDR1 and CDR2 are GTSNPN and SVGIG (reference sequence). The CDR3 length is 14 residues. V was pared by 1 base and J by 3 bases, with 6 bases of the junction left unmatched. CDR3 sequence (DNA): TGTGCCTGGAGTGAGGGGGCTCCAATCTACGAGCAGTACTTC. This gives the protein CAWSEGAPIYEQYF. Filled out from reference TRBV30 and TRBJ2-7, the complete variable domain reads SQTIHQWPATLVQPVGSPLSLECTVEGTSNPNLYWYRQAAGRGLQLLFYSVGIGQISSEVPQNLSASRPQDRQFILSSKKLLLSDSGFYLCAWSEGAPIYEQYFGPGTRLTVT.